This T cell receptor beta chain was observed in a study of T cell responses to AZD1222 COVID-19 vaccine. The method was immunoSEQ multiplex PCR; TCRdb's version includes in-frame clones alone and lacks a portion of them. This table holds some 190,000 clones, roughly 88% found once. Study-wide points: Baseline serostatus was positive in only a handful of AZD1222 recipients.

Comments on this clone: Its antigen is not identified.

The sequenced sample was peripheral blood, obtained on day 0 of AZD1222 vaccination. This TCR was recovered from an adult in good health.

The CDR3 DNA reads TGTGCCAGTACGGTTTCTAACTATGGCTACACCTTC. Its translation is CASTVSNYGYTF. The chain has TRBV19 and TRBJ1-2; no firm D call. Germline V gives CDR1 LNHDA, CDR2 SQIVND (reference sequence). Trimming removed 7 bases from V and 0 bases from J, with 6 bases in between. This CDR3 region has 12 residues.